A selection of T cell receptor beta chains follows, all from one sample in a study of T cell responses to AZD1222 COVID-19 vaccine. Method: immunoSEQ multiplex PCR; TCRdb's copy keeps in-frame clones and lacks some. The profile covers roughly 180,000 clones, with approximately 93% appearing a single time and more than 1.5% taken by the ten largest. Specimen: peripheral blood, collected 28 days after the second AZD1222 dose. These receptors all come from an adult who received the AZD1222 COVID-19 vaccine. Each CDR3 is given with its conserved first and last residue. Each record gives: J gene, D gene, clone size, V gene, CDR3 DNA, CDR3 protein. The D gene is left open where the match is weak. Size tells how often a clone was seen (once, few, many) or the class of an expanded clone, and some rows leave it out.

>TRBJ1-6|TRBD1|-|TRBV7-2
TGTGCCAGCAGCTTAGAGGGGGCTTATTCACCCCTCCACTTT
CASSLEGAYSPLHF
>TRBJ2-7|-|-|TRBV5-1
TGCGCCAGCAGCTTGGAGACCTACTACGAGCAGTACTTC
CASSLETYYEQYF
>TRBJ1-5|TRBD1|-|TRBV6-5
TGTGCCAGTCGGACAGGAGGACAGCCCCAGCATTTT
CASRTGGQPQHF
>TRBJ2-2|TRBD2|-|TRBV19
TGTGCCAGTAGTTCCCTTGCTAGCGGCACCGGGGAGCTGTTTTTT
CASSSLASGTGELFF
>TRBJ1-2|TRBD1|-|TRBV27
TGTGCCAGCAGTTTATCCTCAGGGGGCCACTATGGCTACACCTTC
CASSLSSGGHYGYTF
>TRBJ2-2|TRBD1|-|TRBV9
TGTGCCAGCAGCATCGGGCAGGGGGCAACCGGGGAGCTGTTTTTT
CASSIGQGATGELFF
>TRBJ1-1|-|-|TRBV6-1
TGTGCCAGCAGTGAGGAGGGACACGCCAGGACTGAAGCTTTCTTT
CASSEEGHARTEAFF
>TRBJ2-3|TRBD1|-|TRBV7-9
TGTGCCAGCAGTACAGGGGTCAGCACAGATACGCAGTATTTT
CASSTGVSTDTQYF
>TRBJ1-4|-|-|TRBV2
TGTGCCAGCAGTGATCCCGGGACTGAAAAACTGTTTTTT
CASSDPGTEKLFF
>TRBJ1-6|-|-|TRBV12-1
TGTGCCAGCAGCTTTGCGCGTGACACTAAATCCTATAATTCACCCCTCCACTTT
CASSFARDTKSYNSPLHF
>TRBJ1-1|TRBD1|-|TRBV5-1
TGCGCCAGCAGGGGACAGGGGTCAGGCACTGAAGCTTTCTTT
CASRGQGSGTEAFF
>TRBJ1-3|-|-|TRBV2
TGTGCCACTACGATCGGACTTAGCTCTGGAAACACCATATATTTT
CATTIGLSSGNTIYF
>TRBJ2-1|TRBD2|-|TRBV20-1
TGCAGTGCTAGTCGGAAGGTCTGGCGGGAGACCTACAATGAGCAGTTCTTC
CSASRKVWRETYNEQFF
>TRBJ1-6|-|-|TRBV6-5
TGTGCCAGCAGTTACCCTACAGAAAATAATTCACCCCTCCACTTT
CASSYPTENNSPLHF
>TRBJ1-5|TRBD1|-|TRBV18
TGTGCCAGCTCACCGACAGGGGGGGACAATCAGCCCCAGCATTTT
CASSPTGGDNQPQHF
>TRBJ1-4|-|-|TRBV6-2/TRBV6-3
TGTGCCAGCAGTGACAGAGGAAGGGCTGAAAAACTGTTTTTT
CASSDRGRAEKLFF
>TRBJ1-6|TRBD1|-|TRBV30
TGTGCCTGGAGTCCTCGACAGGGAACAGGTTCACCCCTCCACTTT
CAWSPRQGTGSPLHF
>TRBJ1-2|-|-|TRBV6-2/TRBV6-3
TGTGCCAGCAGTACCGGGGGCTATGGCTACACCTTC
CASSTGGYGYTF
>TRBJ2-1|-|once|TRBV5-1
TGCGCCAGCAGCGCCACAGGGCTCCGCTCCTACAATGAGCAGTTCTTC
CASSATGLRSYNEQFF
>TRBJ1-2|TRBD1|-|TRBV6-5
TGTGCCAGCAACCTACAGGGGAGGGCGGACGGCTACACCTTC
CASNLQGRADGYTF
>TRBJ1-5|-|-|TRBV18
TGTGCCAGCTCCCCCGACAGGTTCGTGAATCAGCCCCAGCATTTT
CASSPDRFVNQPQHF
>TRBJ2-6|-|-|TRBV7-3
TGTGCCAGCAGCGCCGTGGGCGCTGGGGCCAACGTCCTGACTTTC
CASSAVGAGANVLTF
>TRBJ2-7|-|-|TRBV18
TGTGCCAGCTCACCTGTTCCCACTCAGGTCTACTCCTACGAGCAGTACTTC
CASSPVPTQVYSYEQYF
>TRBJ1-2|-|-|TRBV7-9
TGTGCCAGCAGCTTAGAATTAGGGACTCCGGGCACCTTC
CASSLELGTPGTF
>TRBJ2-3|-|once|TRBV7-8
TGTGCCAGCAGTCAAGGACGGGGCCGCACAGATACGCAGTATTTT
CASSQGRGRTDTQYF
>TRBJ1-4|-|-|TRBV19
TGTGCCAGTAGAGACAGTCACTACAGGATTAATGAAAAACTGTTTTTT
CASRDSHYRINEKLFF
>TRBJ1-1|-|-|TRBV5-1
TGCGCCAGCGCCCGGGGGCCTCCCTTGGCTGAAGCTTTCTTT
CASARGPPLAEAFF